This TCR beta chain was recovered during a study of T cell responses to AZD1222 COVID-19 vaccine. Produced via immunoSEQ multiplex PCR; TCRdb's table is partial and in-frame only. The sample records around 100,000 clones, 87% being singletons. The CDR3 covers 15 residues. Germline CDR1 SGHKS, CDR2 YYEKEE (reference sequence). V lost 3 bases and J lost 1; bases outside the gene matches: 6. The chain uses TRBV5-5 and TRBJ1-2; 7 positions match TRBD1. The sequence came from an adult in good health. Specimen: peripheral blood, collected on day 0 of AZD1222 vaccination. The CDR3 DNA is TGTGCCAGCAGCTACGGACAGGATATTAACTATGGCTACACCTTC. It specifies CASSYGQDINYGYTF.